This T cell receptor beta chain appears in the sequencing data of a study of regulatory T cells in long-lasting Graves disease. Library construction for TCR beta used iRepertoire HTBI primers and Arm-PCR of CDR3 regions. TCRdb reprocessed the multiplex PCR reads via MiXCR and lists one record per CDR3 protein. The sample holds about 540,000 distinct CDR3 sequences; about 13% are singletons and the top ten take 10%. Time point defined: newly diagnosed GD, antithyroid drugs for less than 3 months. From PBMCs, RNA was extracted and then used to make the TCR library. The CDR3 is 13 amino acids. Germline CDR1 SQVTM, CDR2 ANQGSEA. Trimming took 1 base from V and 8 from J, leaving 14 bases between them. This clonotype was recorded many times. The sample also formed part of further work on T cells in Graves' hyperthyroidism and ophthalmopathy.

This chain connects TRBV29-1 to TRBJ1-2; D unresolved. The starting material was peripheral blood mononuclear cells (PBMCs), obtained at new diagnosis, from a patient treated with antithyroid drugs. The sequence was collected from a man aged 30 to 45 with Graves disease. CDR3 DNA sequence: TGCAGCGTTGAAGGGATGGCCGGCCAGGGCTACACCTTC. Protein sequence: CSVEGMAGQGYTF.